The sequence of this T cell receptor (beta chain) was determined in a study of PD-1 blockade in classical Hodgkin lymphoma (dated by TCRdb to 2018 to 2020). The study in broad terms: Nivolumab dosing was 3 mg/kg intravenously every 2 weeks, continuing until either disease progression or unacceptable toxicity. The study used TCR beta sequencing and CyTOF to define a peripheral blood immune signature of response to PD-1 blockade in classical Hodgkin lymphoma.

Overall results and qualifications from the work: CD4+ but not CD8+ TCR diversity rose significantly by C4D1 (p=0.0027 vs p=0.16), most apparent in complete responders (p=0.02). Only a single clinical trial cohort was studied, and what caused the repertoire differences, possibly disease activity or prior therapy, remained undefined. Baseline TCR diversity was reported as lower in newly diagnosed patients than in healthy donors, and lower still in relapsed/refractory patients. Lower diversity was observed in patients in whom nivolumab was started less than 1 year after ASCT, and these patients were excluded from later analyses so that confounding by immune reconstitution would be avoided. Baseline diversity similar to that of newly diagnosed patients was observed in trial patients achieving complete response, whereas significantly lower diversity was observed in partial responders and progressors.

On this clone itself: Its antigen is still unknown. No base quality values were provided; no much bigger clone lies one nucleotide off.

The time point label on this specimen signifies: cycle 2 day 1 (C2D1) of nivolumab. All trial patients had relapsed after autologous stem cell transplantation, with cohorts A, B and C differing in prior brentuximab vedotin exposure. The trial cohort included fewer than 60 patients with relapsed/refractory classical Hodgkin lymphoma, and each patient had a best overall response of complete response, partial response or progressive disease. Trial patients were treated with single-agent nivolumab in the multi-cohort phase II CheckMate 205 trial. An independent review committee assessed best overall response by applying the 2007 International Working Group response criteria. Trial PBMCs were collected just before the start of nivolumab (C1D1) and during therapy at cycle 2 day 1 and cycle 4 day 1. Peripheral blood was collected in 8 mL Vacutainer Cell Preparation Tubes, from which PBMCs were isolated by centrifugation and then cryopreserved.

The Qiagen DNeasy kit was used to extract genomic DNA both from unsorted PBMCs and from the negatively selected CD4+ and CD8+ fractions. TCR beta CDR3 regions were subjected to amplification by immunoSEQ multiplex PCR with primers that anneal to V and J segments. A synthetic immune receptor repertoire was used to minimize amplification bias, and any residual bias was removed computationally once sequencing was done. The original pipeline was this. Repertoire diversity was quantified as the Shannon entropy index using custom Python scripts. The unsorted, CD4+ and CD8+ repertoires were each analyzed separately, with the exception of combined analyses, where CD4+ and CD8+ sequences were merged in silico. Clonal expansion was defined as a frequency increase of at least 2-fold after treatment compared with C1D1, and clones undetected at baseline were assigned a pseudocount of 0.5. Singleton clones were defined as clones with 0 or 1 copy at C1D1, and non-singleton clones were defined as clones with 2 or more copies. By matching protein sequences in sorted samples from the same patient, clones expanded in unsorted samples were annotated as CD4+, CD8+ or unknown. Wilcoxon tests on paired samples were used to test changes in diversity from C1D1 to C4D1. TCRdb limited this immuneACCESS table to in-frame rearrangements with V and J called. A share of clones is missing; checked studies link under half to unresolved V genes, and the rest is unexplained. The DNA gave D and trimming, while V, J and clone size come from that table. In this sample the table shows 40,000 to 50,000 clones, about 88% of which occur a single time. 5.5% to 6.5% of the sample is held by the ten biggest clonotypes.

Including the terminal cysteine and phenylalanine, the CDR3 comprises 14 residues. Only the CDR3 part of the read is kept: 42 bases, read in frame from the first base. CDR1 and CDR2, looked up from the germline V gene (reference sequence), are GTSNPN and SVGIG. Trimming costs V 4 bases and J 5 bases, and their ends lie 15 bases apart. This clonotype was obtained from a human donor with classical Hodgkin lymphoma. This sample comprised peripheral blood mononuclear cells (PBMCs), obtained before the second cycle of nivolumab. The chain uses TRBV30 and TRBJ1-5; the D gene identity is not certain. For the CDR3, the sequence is CAWTVASEDQPQHF. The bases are TGTGCCTGGACAGTGGCGTCCGAGGATCAGCCCCAGCATTTT.